The T cell receptor (beta chain) under discussion was sequenced for a study of T cell repertoires in aging, cancer and after chemotherapy. The template was genomic DNA from peripheral blood, not RNA. Multiplex touch-down PCR with TRB-A/B primers amplified rearranged V-D-J TRB sequences. TCRdb reanalysed the multiplex PCR reads using MiXCR and keeps one entry per CDR3 protein. This sample has about 9,200 distinct CDR3 sequences, with 30% to 40% found just once. CDR3 length equals 14 residues. Germline CDR1 and CDR2: SGHNT and YYREEE (reference sequence). The V end lost 4 bases, the J end lost 5 bases, and 16 bases lay between the germline ends.

The specimen was blood. The origin of this receptor is a human donor in good health. The chain uses TRBV5-4 and TRBJ2-7; a possible D gene is TRBD2 (6 bases). The CDR3 reads CASSPPAGYHEQYF. Written as DNA, the CDR3 is TGTGCCAGCAGCCCCCCGGCGGGGTACCACGAGCAGTACTTC.